This record looks at one T cell receptor beta chain sequence and its context. The junction differs from germline at one of its ends, possibly a read error. The sample is drawn from a study of T cell changes during pregnancy in multiple sclerosis. This CDR3 has 12 amino acids. The V gene's germline CDR1 is SGHRS and CDR2 YFSETQ. Some clones are missing from TCRdb's copy, which holds only in-frame ones; the method was immunoSEQ multiplex PCR. The sample lists some 54,000 clones; roughly 92% were seen once. Sequencing was performed on CD8+ T cells from peripheral blood mononuclear cells, taken in the third trimester of pregnancy. This receptor was identified in a female donor with multiple sclerosis, enrolled in a pregnancy study. The rearrangement joins TRBV5-1 to TRBJ2-3, with D maybe TRBD2 (6 bases). In DNA form, the CDR3 reads TGCGCCAGCAGCTGGCGGGGATCAGACGCAGTATTT. Translation: CASSWRGSDAVF. Filled out from reference TRBV5-1 and TRBJ2-3, the complete variable domain reads KAGVTQTPRYLIKTRGQQVTLSCSPISGHRSVSWYQQTPGQGLQFLFEYFSETQRNKGNFPGRFSGRQFSNSRSEMNVSTLELGDSALYLCASSWRGSDAVFGPGTRLTVL.